This note documents a single TCR beta chain sequence. Its specificity is unknown. CDR3 length: 17 amino acids. Clones were read by immunoSEQ multiplex PCR, and TCRdb kept only the in-frame ones, dropping some. Of roughly 9,200 clones in the sample, 65% to 70% were seen once. This entry belongs to a study of OX40 agonist ivuxolimab in advanced cancers. General observations from the study: CD4+ and CD8+ blood T cells expanded clonally by week 6 at 0.1 to 3.0 mg/kg. In the expanded peripheral T cells, antigen specificity was never determined.

This TCR was sampled from an adult with an advanced solid tumor such as melanoma, head and neck, liver or kidney cancer. The input for sequencing was CD4+ or CD8+ T cells sorted from blood, taken in a trial of the OX40 agonist ivuxolimab. The chain carries TRBV21-1 and TRBJ2-5; the table's D call of TRBD2 was not tested on the DNA. TRBV21-1 is deemed a pseudogene. The CDR3 coding sequence is TGTGCCAGCCCTCACCTGGGACTAGCGGGAGGGAGGGAGACCCAGTACTTC. Translation gives CASPHLGLAGGRETQYF.